One and the same sample provided the 32 T cell receptor beta chains below, sequenced in a study of blood T cell repertoires in COVID-19 (dated by TCRdb to 2019 to 2021). The library was obtained by the immunoSEQ multiplex PCR assay. TCRdb limited this immuneACCESS table to in-frame rearrangements with V and J called. A share of clones is missing; checked studies link under half to unresolved V genes, and the rest is unexplained. Within this sample are some 76,000 clones, with around 86% of them counted one time only. Around 9.9% of the sample is held by the ten biggest clonotypes. The specimen was peripheral blood. These receptors were taken from a woman under 30 with acute or convalescent COVID-19.

This clone was detected once. In DNA, the CDR3 is TGTGCCAGCAGCCGGGAGGGACTCTTAAGCACAGATACGCAGTATTTT. Protein sequence: CASSREGLLSTDTQYF. This rearrangement joins TRBV9 to TRBJ2-3; 8 bases are shared with TRBD2. The CDR3 is 16 residues long. CDR1 is SGDLS and CDR2 is YYNGEE in the germline V gene. Trimming at V came to 4 bases and at J to 0 bases, leaving 7 bases not matched to a gene.

V and J are TRBV6-5 and TRBJ1-1, with 7 bases fitting TRBD1. The CDR3 sequence is 13 residues long. Germline values: CDR1 MNHEY, CDR2 SVGAGI. The V and J ends lost 8 bases and 4 bases, in that order; junction bases with no gene match: 7. Written as DNA, the CDR3 is TGTGCCAGCCCTCAAGGGGACAGCACTGAAGCTTTCTTT. This sequence encodes CASPQGDSTEAFF.

The genes are TRBV7-8 and TRBJ2-1, with 9 bases fitting TRBD2. Per the germline V gene, CDR1 is SGHVS and CDR2 is FQNEAQ. V was pared by 5 bases and J by 3 bases, with 14 bases of the junction left unmatched. The CDR3 has 18 amino acids. As DNA, the CDR3 is TGTGCCAGCAGCATAAGCGGGAGGTTTAACAAATACTACAATGAGCAGTTCTTC. Translating gives CASSISGRFNKYYNEQFF.

The chain combines TRBV6-5 with TRBJ1-2; TRBD1 matches at 9 bases. CDR3 length: 13 amino acids. Trimming at V came to 6 bases and at J to 8 bases, leaving 7 bases not matched to a gene. CDR1 and CDR2 (germline): MNHEY, SVGAGI. The CDR3 DNA reads as TGTGCCAGCAGACCGGGACAGGGCAAGGGCTACACCTTC. It specifies CASRPGQGKGYTF.

This sequence joins TRBV9 and TRBJ2-1, with D perhaps TRBD2 (6 bases). The ends were cut back, 5 bases at V and 9 bases at J, with 15 bases in the middle. CDR3 length: 13 amino acids. CDR1 is SGDLS, CDR2 YYNGEE, per germline. The CDR3 DNA reads TGTGCCAGCAGTTTAATTAGCGGTGGTGAGCAGTTCTTC. Its translation: CASSLISGGEQFF.

The rearrangement joins TRBV6-2 or TRBV6-3 to TRBJ2-3, with 14 bases matching TRBD2. This CDR3 has 19 amino acids. The germline gives CDR1 MNHEY, CDR2 SVGEGT. V lost 2 bases, J lost 0 bases, and 7 bases stayed unmatched. This chain's CDR3 is CASSYRSTSGGASTDTQYF. CDR3 nucleotides: TGTGCCAGCAGTTACCGGTCGACTAGCGGGGGGGCCAGCACAGATACGCAGTATTTT.

The chain has TRBV6-4 and TRBJ1-1; 7 bases fit TRBD1. V shed 7 bases, J shed 4 bases, and the junction held 9 bases outside the gene matches. Germline CDR1 is MRHNA and CDR2 is SNTAGT. The CDR3 length is 14 residues. CDR3 loop: CASTHSQGSTEAFF. CDR3 DNA: TGTGCCAGCACCCATTCACAGGGGTCCACTGAAGCTTTCTTT.

The V and J genes are TRBV7-2 and TRBJ1-3; unclear D gene. The ends were cut back, 1 base at V and 0 bases at J, with 10 bases in the middle. Germline CDR1 is SGHTA and CDR2 is FQGNSA. This CDR3 spans 16 amino acids. CDR3 sequence reads: CASSLDSSYSGNTIYF. In DNA form, the CDR3 reads TGTGCCAGCAGCTTAGACAGCTCTTACTCTGGAAACACCATATATTTT.

V is TRBV18 and J is TRBJ2-1; D gene uncertain. CDR1 KGHSH and CDR2 LQKENI come from the germline V gene. The germline V and J ends were trimmed by 2 bases and 3 bases, with 14 bases remaining between them. The CDR3 is 16 amino acids. CDR3 sequence: CASSPDLKVSYNEQFF. In nucleotides, the CDR3 is TGTGCCAGCTCACCAGACTTGAAGGTGAGCTACAATGAGCAGTTCTTC.

This clone has only one observation. This chain joins TRBV28 and TRBJ2-1; 10 bases map to TRBD2. Trimming removed 3 bases from V and 0 bases from J; junction bases left unmatched: 2. Germline loops: CDR1 MDHEN, CDR2 SYDVKM. The CDR3 length is 16 residues. The CDR3 DNA reads TGTGCCAGCAGTTTTTTAGCGGGGGGCTCCTACAATGAGCAGTTCTTC. Its protein is CASSFLAGGSYNEQFF.

This clone was picked up a small number of times. The CDR3 loop is CASSVGRGSTDTQYF. CDR3 sequence (DNA): TGTGCCAGCAGCGTAGGGCGGGGGAGCACAGATACGCAGTATTTT. The chain recombines TRBV9 with TRBJ2-3; 7 positions match TRBD2. The CDR3 is made up of 15 amino acids. Germline V gene lookup returns CDR1 SGDLS and CDR2 YYNGEE. The junction had 1 base not matched to a gene; V was cut back by 0 bases and J by 0 bases.

This chain joins TRBV28 and TRBJ1-1; D call uncertain. The CDR3 is 13 residues long. Germline lookup yields CDR1 MDHEN and CDR2 SYDVKM. V dropped 2 bases and J dropped 7 bases, with 11 bases sitting between them. CDR3 amino acids: CASSLGVQFEAFF. The CDR3 nucleotides read TGTGCCAGCAGTTTAGGAGTGCAATTTGAAGCTTTCTTT.

This clone was counted a single time. The chain recombines TRBV2 with TRBJ1-1; no clear D. With 6 bases removed from V and 5 bases from J, the gap between germline ends came to 10 bases. The CDR3 extends over 12 amino acids. CDR1 SNHLY and CDR2 FYNNEI come from the germline V gene. CDR3 in DNA: TGTGCCAGCAGGGAGGGTCGGACTGAAGCTTTCTTT. Translated: CASREGRTEAFF. Supplemented by reference TRBV2 and TRBJ1-1, the full variable domain reads EPEVTQTPSHQVTQMGQEVILRCVPISNHLYFYWYRQILGQKVEFLVSFYNNEISEKSEIFDDQFSVERPDGSNFTLKIRSTKLEDSAMYFCASREGRTEAFFGQGTRLTVV.

The rearrangement joins TRBV5-1 to TRBJ1-4; unclear D gene. V dropped 0 bases and J dropped 4 bases, with 7 bases sitting between them. There are 14 residues in the CDR3. Germline V gives CDR1 SGHRS, CDR2 YFSETQ. The CDR3 loop is CASSLGSNNEKLFF. CDR3 in DNA: TGCGCCAGCAGCTTGGGTTCCAATAATGAAAAACTGTTTTTT.

V gene TRBV29-1 combines with J gene TRBJ2-3, with 11 bases identical to TRBD2. V lost 3 bases to trimming and J lost 2 bases; unmatched junction nucleotides: 10. The CDR3 is 17 amino acids. The germline V gene encodes CDR1 SQVTM and CDR2 ANQGSEA. The CDR3: CSVELNRLAGTTDTQYF. CDR3 sequence (DNA): TGCAGCGTTGAGCTAAACCGACTAGCGGGGACCACAGATACGCAGTATTTT.

CDR3 in DNA: TGCAGCTTTTGTGAGTTAGTTCCTAAACTGTTTTTT. It codes for CSFCELVPKLFF. This chain joins TRBV29-1 and TRBJ1-4, with unresolved D. Germline loops: CDR1 SQVTM, CDR2 ANQGSEA. Trimming removed 8 bases at V and 11 bases at J, with 18 bases between. The CDR3 totals 12 residues.

CDR3 nucleotide sequence: TGTGCCAGCAGCGGAGGACAGACTAGCACAGATACGCAGTATTTT. Translated: CASSGGQTSTDTQYF. This sequence joins TRBV9 and TRBJ2-3, with D possibly being TRBD1 (6 bases). CDR1 SGDLS and CDR2 YYNGEE come from the germline V gene. Deletions cut 3 bases from V and 0 bases from J, with 11 bases between. The CDR3 contains 15 residues.

V is TRBV4-3 and J is TRBJ1-6; maybe TRBD1 (5 bases). The CDR3 consists of 15 residues. Trimming pared 0 bases from V and 7 bases from J, leaving 10 bases between. Germline V CDR1 and CDR2: LGHNA, YSLEER. The CDR3 sequence: CASSQEGGGNSPLHF. DNA of the CDR3: TGCGCCAGCAGCCAAGAGGGGGGGGGAAATTCACCCCTCCACTTT.

The chain is built from TRBV4-1 and TRBJ1-4, with a tentative D call TRBD1 (6 bases). CDR1 is MGHRA, CDR2 YSYEKL, per germline. This CDR3 contains 15 residues. V lost 0 bases and J lost 7, with 12 bases in between. CDR3 residues: CASSQDGGGGEKLFF. The CDR3 region has the DNA TGCGCCAGCAGCCAAGATGGGGGGGGCGGTGAAAAACTGTTTTTT.

The rearrangement links TRBV29-1 to TRBJ2-1, with 9 bases that match TRBD1. Germline V gives CDR1 SQVTM, CDR2 ANQGSEA. The CDR3 loop spans 14 amino acids. V trimming: 5 bases; J trimming: 7 bases; junction bases outside the gene matches: 9. The chain's CDR3 is CSVRDRADLNEQFF. CDR3 nucleotides: TGCAGCGTTCGGGACAGGGCGGATCTAAATGAGCAGTTCTTC.

The chain combines TRBV9 with TRBJ1-3, with D possibly matching TRBD1 (5 bases). Trimming removed 2 bases at V and 3 bases at J, with 18 bases between. Germline V lookup: CDR1 SGDLS, CDR2 YYNGEE. The length of the CDR3 is 17 residues. As DNA, the CDR3 is TGTGCCAGCAGCGTGAACCGGTTGGGGCAGGGTGGAAACACCATATATTTT. Its translation: CASSVNRLGQGGNTIYF. Full variable domain (missing parts from reference TRBV9 and TRBJ1-3): DSGVTQTPKHLITATGQRVTLRCSPRSGDLSVYWYQQSLDQGLQFLIQYYNGEERAKGNILERFSAQQFPDLHSELNLSSLELGDSALYFCASSVNRLGQGGNTIYFGEGSWLTVV.

The count of this clone is one. DNA of the CDR3: TGTGCCAGCTCACCATCAGGGGGAGGCGAGCAGTACTTC. Translation: CASSPSGGGEQYF. The J gene is TRBJ2-7, the V gene TRBV18; TRBD1 might be the D (7 bases). The CDR3 totals 13 residues. The V and J ends lost 2 bases and 6 bases respectively, with 11 bases between them. CDR1 is KGHSH and CDR2 is LQKENI in the germline V gene.

The chain has TRBV11-2 and TRBJ2-7, with TRBD1 matching over 7 bases. Germline loops: CDR1 SGHAT, CDR2 FQNNGV. This CDR3 spans 14 amino acids. After removal of 3 bases from V and 2 bases from J, the junction contained 4 bases not matched to a gene. The CDR3 loop is CASSLTTGTYEQYF. CDR3 nucleotide sequence: TGTGCCAGCAGCTTGACGACAGGGACCTACGAGCAGTACTTC.

The chain links TRBV28 to TRBJ1-2; no reliable D call. V lost 6 bases and J 8 bases, leaving 16 bases between the germline ends. The CDR3 runs 13 residues. Germline CDR1 is MDHEN and CDR2 is SYDVKM. For the CDR3, the DNA is TGTGCCAGCAGCCAGGCCCGGTTGTGGGGCTACACCTTC. It encodes CASSQARLWGYTF.

The chain links TRBV27 to TRBJ2-3; unclear D gene. Germline values: CDR1 MNHEY, CDR2 SMNVEV (reference sequence). The CDR3 length is 13 residues. With 2 bases removed from V and 10 bases from J, the gap between germline ends came to 13 bases. The CDR3 sequence: CASSLDWSSSQYF. DNA for the CDR3: TGTGCCAGCAGTTTAGACTGGAGCTCATCGCAGTATTTT.

The gene calls are TRBV2 and TRBJ1-1, with 7 bases aligning to TRBD1. The CDR3 extends over 14 amino acids. Germline V CDR1 and CDR2: SNHLY, FYNNEI. V was clipped by 1 base and J by 7 bases; unmatched bases: 6. The chain's CDR3 is CASSEGQGGDEAFF. The CDR3 nucleotides are TGTGCCAGCAGTGAAGGACAGGGTGGGGATGAAGCTTTCTTT.

The chain has TRBV10-3 and TRBJ2-3; 12 bases agree with TRBD2. The ends lost 4 bases at V and 3 bases at J; junction bases unmatched: 2. There are 15 residues in the CDR3. The germline V gene has CDR1 ENHRY and CDR2 SYGVKD. CDR3 sequence (DNA): TGTGCCATCAGTGCGACTAGCGGGGGTACAGATACGCAGTATTTT. It specifies CAISATSGGTDTQYF.

The J gene is TRBJ1-1, the V gene TRBV7-2; perhaps TRBD1 as D (5 bases). Trimming cost V 5 bases and J 2 bases, with 12 bases left between them. CDR3 length: 14 amino acids. Germline CDR1 reads SGHTA; CDR2 reads FQGNSA. The chain's CDR3 is CASSPRDFNTEAFF. The CDR3 DNA reads TGTGCCAGCAGCCCACGGGACTTTAACACTGAAGCTTTCTTT.

The chain employs TRBV5-4 and TRBJ2-1, with TRBD1 identical over 7 bases. Looked up from germline, CDR1 is SGHNT and CDR2 is YYREEE (reference sequence). V was pared by 4 bases and J by 7 bases, with 17 bases of the junction left unmatched. This CDR3 is built from 17 residues. The CDR3 DNA reads as TGTGCCAGCAGCCCACCGAGGACAGGTGGTTTTCCAAATGAGCAGTTCTTC. Translation gives CASSPPRTGGFPNEQFF.

The chain couples TRBV19 to TRBJ2-2, with a weak D call TRBD2 (7 bases). The CDR3 runs 14 residues. CDR1 is LNHDA and CDR2 is SQIVND in the germline V gene (reference sequence). CDR3 sequence (DNA): TGTGTCAGCAGGGGCGGGGGAAACACCGGGGAGCTGTTTTTT. It is translated as CVSRGGGNTGELFF.

The rearrangement links TRBV28 to TRBJ1-1; D unresolved. Trimming removed 5 bases at V and 2 bases at J, with 15 bases between. CDR1 is MDHEN and CDR2 is SYDVKM in the germline V gene. This CDR3 spans 15 amino acids. The CDR3 DNA reads TGTGCCAGCAGTCGGGAACCTTTCCCAAACACTGAAGCTTTCTTT. Its translation: CASSREPFPNTEAFF.

The V gene is TRBV27, the J gene TRBJ1-4; TRBD1 might be the D (6 bases). CDR3 size: 13 residues. Per the germline V gene, CDR1 is MNHEY and CDR2 is SMNVEV (reference sequence). Deletions cut 8 bases from V and 5 bases from J, with 12 bases between. This CDR3 reads CASRTVRNEKLFF. Here the CDR3 DNA reads TGTGCCAGCCGGACAGTACGAAATGAAAAACTGTTTTTT.